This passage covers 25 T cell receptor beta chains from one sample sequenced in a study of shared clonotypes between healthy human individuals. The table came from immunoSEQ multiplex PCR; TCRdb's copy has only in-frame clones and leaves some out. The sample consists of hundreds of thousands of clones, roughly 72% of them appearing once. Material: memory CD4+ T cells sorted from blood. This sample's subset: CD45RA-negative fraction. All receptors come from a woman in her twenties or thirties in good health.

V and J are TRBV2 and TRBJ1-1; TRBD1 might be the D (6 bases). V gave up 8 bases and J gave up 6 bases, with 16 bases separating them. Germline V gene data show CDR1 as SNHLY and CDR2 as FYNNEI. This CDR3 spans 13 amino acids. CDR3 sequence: CASGAQGWAEAFF. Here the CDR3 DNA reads TGTGCCAGCGGCGCCCAGGGGTGGGCTGAAGCTTTCTTT.

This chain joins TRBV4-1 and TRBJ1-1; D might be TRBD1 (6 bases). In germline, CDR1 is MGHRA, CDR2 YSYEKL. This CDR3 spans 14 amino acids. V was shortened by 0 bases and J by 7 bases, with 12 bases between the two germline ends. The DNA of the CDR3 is TGCGCCAGCAGCCAAGATCAGGCCAGGGGTGAAGCTTTCTTT. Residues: CASSQDQARGEAFF.

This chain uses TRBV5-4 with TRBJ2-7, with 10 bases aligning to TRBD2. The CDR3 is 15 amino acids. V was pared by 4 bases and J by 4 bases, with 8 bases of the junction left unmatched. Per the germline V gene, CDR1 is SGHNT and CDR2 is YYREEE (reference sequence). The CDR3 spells CASSNRTSGSYEQYF. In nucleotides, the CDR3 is TGTGCCAGCAGCAACAGGACTAGCGGAAGTTACGAGCAGTACTTC.

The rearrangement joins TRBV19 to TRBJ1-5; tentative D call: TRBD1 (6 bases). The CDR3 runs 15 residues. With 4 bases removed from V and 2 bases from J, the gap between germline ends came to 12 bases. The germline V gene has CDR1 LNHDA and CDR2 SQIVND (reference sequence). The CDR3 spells CASSSTGSGNQPQHF. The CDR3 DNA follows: TGTGCCAGTAGTAGCACAGGGAGCGGCAATCAGCCCCAGCATTTT.

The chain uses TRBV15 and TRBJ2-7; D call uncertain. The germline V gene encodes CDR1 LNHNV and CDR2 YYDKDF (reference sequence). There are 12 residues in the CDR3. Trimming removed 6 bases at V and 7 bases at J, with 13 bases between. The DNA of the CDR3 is TGTGCCACCAGTATAGATTGGCGTGAGCAGTACTTC. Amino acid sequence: CATSIDWREQYF.

CDR3 DNA: TGTGCCAGTAGGTACCGACCCCTTAGCACAGATACGCAGTATTTT. Protein sequence: CASRYRPLSTDTQYF. The chain couples TRBV19 to TRBJ2-3; D gene unclear. Trimming removed 6 bases from V and 0 bases from J, with 13 bases in between. CDR3 size: 15 residues. Looked up from germline, CDR1 is LNHDA and CDR2 is SQIVND (reference sequence).

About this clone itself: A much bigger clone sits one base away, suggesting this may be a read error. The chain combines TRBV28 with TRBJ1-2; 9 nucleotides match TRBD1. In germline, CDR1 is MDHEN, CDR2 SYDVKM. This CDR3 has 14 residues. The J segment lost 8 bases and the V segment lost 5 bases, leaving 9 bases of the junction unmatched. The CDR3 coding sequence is TGTGCCAGCAGTCCCGGGACAGGGATCGGCGGCTACACCTTC. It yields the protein CASSPGTGIGGYTF.

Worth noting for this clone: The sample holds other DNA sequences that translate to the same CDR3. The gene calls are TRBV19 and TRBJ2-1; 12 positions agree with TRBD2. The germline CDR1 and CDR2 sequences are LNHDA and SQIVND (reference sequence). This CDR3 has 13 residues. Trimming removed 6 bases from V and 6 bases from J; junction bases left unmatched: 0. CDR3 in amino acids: CASRLAGGNEQFF. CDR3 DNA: TGTGCCAGTAGACTAGCGGGAGGCAATGAGCAGTTCTTC.

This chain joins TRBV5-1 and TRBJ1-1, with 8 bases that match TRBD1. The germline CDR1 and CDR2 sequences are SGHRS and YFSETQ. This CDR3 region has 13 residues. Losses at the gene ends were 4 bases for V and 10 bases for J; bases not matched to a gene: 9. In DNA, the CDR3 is TGCGCCAGCAGCGTCGACAGGGGCGGGGGAGCTTTCTTT. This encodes CASSVDRGGGAFF.

The CDR3 here is CASRGLGEGATTEAFF. The CDR3, as DNA: TGTGCCAGCAGGGGACTCGGGGAGGGGGCTACCACTGAAGCTTTCTTT. The gene calls are TRBV2 and TRBJ1-1; 7 bases fit TRBD1. This CDR3 spans 16 amino acids. CDR1 SNHLY and CDR2 FYNNEI come from the germline V gene. Trimming removed 6 bases from V and 4 bases from J; junction bases left unmatched: 14.

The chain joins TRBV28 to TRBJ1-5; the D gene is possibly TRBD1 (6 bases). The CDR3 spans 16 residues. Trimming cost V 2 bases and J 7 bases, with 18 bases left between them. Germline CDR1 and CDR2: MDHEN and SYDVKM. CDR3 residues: CASSLRGALKGQPQHF. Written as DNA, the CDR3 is TGTGCCAGCAGTTTAAGGGGGGCCCTCAAGGGACAGCCCCAGCATTTT.

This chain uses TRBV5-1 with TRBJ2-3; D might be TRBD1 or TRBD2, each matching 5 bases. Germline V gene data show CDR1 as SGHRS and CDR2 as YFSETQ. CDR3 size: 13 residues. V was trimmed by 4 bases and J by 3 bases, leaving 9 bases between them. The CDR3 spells CASSEGFTDTQYF. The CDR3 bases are TGCGCCAGCAGCGAGGGGTTTACAGATACGCAGTATTTT. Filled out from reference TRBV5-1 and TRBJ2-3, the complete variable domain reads KAGVTQTPRYLIKTRGQQVTLSCSPISGHRSVSWYQQTPGQGLQFLFEYFSETQRNKGNFPGRFSGRQFSNSRSEMNVSTLELGDSALYLCASSEGFTDTQYFGPGTRLTVL.

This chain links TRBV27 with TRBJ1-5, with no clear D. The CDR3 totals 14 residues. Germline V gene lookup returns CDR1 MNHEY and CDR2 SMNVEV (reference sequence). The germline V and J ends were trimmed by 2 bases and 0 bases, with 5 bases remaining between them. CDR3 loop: CASSLLNSNQPQHF. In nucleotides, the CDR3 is TGTGCCAGCAGTTTACTCAATAGCAATCAGCCCCAGCATTTT.

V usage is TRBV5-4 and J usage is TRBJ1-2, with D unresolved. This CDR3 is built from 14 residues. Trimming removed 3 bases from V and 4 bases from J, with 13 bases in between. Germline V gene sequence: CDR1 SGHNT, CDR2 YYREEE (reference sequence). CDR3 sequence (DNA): TGTGCCAGCAGCTCGCGCACAGACCCCTATGGCTACACCTTC. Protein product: CASSSRTDPYGYTF.

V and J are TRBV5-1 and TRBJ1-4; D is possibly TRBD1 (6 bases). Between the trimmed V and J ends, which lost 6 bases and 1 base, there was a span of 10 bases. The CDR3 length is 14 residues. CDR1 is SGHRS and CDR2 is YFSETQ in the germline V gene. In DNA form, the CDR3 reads TGCGCCAGCAACACAGGGTTAACTAATGAAAAACTGTTTTTT. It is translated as CASNTGLTNEKLFF. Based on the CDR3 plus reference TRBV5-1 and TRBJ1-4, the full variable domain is KAGVTQTPRYLIKTRGQQVTLSCSPISGHRSVSWYQQTPGQGLQFLFEYFSETQRNKGNFPGRFSGRQFSNSRSEMNVSTLELGDSALYLCASNTGLTNEKLFFGSGTQLSVL.

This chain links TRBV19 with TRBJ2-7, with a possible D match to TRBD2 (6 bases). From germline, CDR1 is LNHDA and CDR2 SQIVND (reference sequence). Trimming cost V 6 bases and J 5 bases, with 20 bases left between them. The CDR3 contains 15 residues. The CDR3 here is CASSPLARVGHEQYF. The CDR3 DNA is TGTGCCAGTAGCCCTCTAGCGAGGGTTGGCCACGAGCAGTACTTC. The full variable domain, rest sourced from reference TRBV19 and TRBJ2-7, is DGGITQSPKYLFRKEGQNVTLSCEQNLNHDAMYWYRQDPGQGLRLIYYSQIVNDFQKGDIAEGYSVSREKKESFPLTVTSAQKNPTAFYLCASSPLARVGHEQYFGPGTRLTVT.

The CDR3 is CASSPDRTLFYGYTF. DNA of the CDR3: TGTGCCAGTAGTCCTGACAGGACCCTTTTCTATGGCTACACCTTC. The chain recombines TRBV19 with TRBJ1-2; maybe TRBD1 (6 bases). The CDR3 is made up of 15 amino acids. Germline loops: CDR1 LNHDA, CDR2 SQIVND (reference sequence). With 5 bases removed from V and 4 bases from J, the gap between germline ends came to 17 bases.

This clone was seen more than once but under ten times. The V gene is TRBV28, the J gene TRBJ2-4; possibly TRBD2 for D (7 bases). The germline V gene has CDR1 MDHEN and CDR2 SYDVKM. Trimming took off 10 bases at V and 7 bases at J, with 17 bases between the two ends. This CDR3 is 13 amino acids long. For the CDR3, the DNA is TGTGCCACTCAAGGGGGGGAGGTGAACATTCAGTACTTC. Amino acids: CATQGGEVNIQYF.

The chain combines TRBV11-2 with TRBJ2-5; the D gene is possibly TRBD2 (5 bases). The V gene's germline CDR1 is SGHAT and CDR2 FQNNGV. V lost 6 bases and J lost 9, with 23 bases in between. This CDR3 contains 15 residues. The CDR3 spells CASRRLDEARGPQYF. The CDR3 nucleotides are TGTGCCAGCAGACGGCTCGACGAGGCTCGAGGGCCCCAGTACTTC.

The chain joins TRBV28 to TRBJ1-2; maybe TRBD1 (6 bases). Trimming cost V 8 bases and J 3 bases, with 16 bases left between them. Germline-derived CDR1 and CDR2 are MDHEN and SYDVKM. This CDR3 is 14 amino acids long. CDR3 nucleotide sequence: TGTGCCAGCCGCCGGGGGCATCTTGACTATGGCTACACCTTC. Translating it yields CASRRGHLDYGYTF.

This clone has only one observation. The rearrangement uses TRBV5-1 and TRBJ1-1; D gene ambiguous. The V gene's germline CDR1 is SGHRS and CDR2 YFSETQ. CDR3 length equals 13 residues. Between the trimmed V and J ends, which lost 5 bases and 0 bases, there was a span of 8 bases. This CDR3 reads CASRTRLNTEAFF. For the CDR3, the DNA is TGCGCCAGCAGGACAAGACTGAACACTGAAGCTTTCTTT.

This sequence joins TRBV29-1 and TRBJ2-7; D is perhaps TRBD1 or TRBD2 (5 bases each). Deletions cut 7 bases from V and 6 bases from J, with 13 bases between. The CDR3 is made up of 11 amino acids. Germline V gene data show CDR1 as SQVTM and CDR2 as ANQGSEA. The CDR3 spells CSAGTSGEQYF. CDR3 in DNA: TGCAGCGCTGGGACCTCCGGCGAGCAGTACTTC.

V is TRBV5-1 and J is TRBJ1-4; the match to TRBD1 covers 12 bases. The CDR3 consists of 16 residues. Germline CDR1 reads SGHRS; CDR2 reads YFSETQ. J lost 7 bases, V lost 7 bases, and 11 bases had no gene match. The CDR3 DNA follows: TGCGCCAGCGGAGCCGGGACAGGGGGCGAAGGTGAAAAACTGTTTTTT. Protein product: CASGAGTGGEGEKLFF.

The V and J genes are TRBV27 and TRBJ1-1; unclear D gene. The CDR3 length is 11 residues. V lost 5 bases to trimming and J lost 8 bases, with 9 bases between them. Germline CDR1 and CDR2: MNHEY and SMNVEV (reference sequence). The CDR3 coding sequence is TGTGCCAGCAGTCATCTATCAGAAGCTTTCTTT. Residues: CASSHLSEAFF.

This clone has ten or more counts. The DNA for the CDR3 is TGTGCCATCAGTGAGCGTCAGATTAACTATGGCTACACCTTC. Its translation is CAISERQINYGYTF. The chain joins TRBV10-3 to TRBJ1-2; no definite D call. With 2 bases removed from V and 1 base from J, the gap between germline ends came to 8 bases. Germline V gene data show CDR1 as ENHRY and CDR2 as SYGVKD. The length of the CDR3 is 14 residues.